This T cell receptor beta chain was profiled in a study of response to subunit inactivated influenza vaccine. This clonotype was recorded many times. Its antigen is not known. At one end the junction does not follow the germline gene, possibly because of a read error. TCRdb re-derived calls from the RT-PCR reads in MiXCR, one entry per CDR3 protein. The sample records around 470,000 distinct CDR3 sequences, less than 7.5% being singletons. Overall study results and limits: Every seasonal influenza vaccination brings in few new T cells, the authors suggested.

CDR1 and CDR2 from the germline V gene are LGHNT and FRNRAP. The length of the CDR3 is 14 residues. This chain links TRBV12-5 with TRBJ2-1; D possibly corresponds to TRBD1 (7 bases). This receptor was obtained from a man between 45 and 75 years old who received an inactivated influenza vaccine. This sample comprised PBMCs from blood, obtained roughly 24 months after vaccination. The CDR3 here is CASARGDSSNEQFF. As DNA, the CDR3 is TGTGCTAGTGCCAGGGGGGACTCCTCCAATGAGCAGTTCTTC.